Included here is one TCR beta chain sequence, with context. The data are from a study of blood T cells in healthy people across ages. The CDR3 loop spans 14 amino acids. CDR1 and CDR2 (germline): SGDLS, YYNGEE. V lost 3 bases, J lost 5 bases, and 12 bases lay in between. RNA extraction gave at least 6 micrograms of total RNA per sample. A J-beta primer mix and a sample-barcoded 5' primer were used in a second PCR of about 6 to 12 cycles. Each CDR3 protein gets one entry after TCRdb re-called the 5' RACE reads with MiXCR. Of hundreds of thousands of distinct CDR3 sequences in the sample, 49% were seen once.

The V call is TRBV9, the J call TRBJ1-5; D perhaps matches TRBD1 (5 bases). The clonotype originates from a woman aged 55-75 years in good health. Sequencing used blood. The CDR3 reads CASSAGIADQPQHF. The CDR3 coding sequence is TGTGCCAGCAGCGCAGGGATCGCAGATCAGCCCCAGCATTTT.